In this sample, the clone carrying this T cell receptor (beta chain) turned up many times. This specimen comes from a study of response to subunit inactivated influenza vaccine. CDR3 length: 18 residues. Deletions cut 4 bases from V and 4 bases from J, with 25 bases between. The V gene's germline CDR1 is SGHDT and CDR2 YYEEEE. MiXCR, applied by TCRdb to the RT-PCR reads, yields one record per CDR3 protein. This repertoire shows about 180,000 distinct CDR3 sequences, 9.5% to 12% found once; its top ten account for about a third. J is TRBJ2-3 and V is TRBV5-6, with D tentatively TRBD1 or TRBD2 (5 bases each). The sequence came from a man between 50 and 75 years old who received an inactivated influenza vaccine. The source was CD8+ T cells sorted from PBMCs, collected about 23 months after vaccination. CDR3 nucleotides: TGTGCCAGCAGCCTCTCCGGGACCACGGTAAAAAGACCAGATACGCAGTATTTT. Amino acid sequence: CASSLSGTTVKRPDTQYF. The full variable domain, its missing parts supplied by reference TRBV5-6 and TRBJ2-3, is DAGVTQSPTHLIKTRGQQVTLRCSPKSGHDTVSWYQQALGQGPQFIFQYYEEEERQRGNFPDRFSGHQFPNYSSELNVNALLLGDSALYLCASSLSGTTVKRPDTQYFGPGTRLTVL.